The 29 T cell receptor beta chains listed next were all sequenced from one sample in a study of CD8+CD57+ T cells in acquired aplastic anemia. For sequencing, patients were chosen who had shown expansion of CD8+CD57+ cells by flow cytometry. Genomic DNA was employed as the template in profiling TCR beta VDJ and CDR3. Using its own MiXCR run on the reads, TCRdb lists one record per CDR3 protein. Here the sample spans 160,000 or so distinct CDR3 sequences, around 48% being singletons. Sequenced sample: sorted CD4+, CD8+, or CD8+CD57+ T cells (not recorded which) from PBMCs. Every receptor here comes from a human donor with aplastic anemia.

This clonotype occurred a few times. Being one base from a much bigger clone, this may be a read error. No conserved phenylalanine or tryptophan is present at the end of the CDR3, so a read error is the likely explanation. The gene calls are TRBV20-1 and TRBJ1-1, with 7 bases matching TRBD1. The CDR3 covers 17 residues. The germline V gene encodes CDR1 DFQATT and CDR2 SNEGSKA (reference sequence). Trimming cost V 2 bases and J 1 base; bases outside gene matches: 13. The CDR3: CSARSLQAGGPNTEAFL. The DNA for the CDR3 is TGCAGTGCTAGAAGTTTACAAGCAGGGGGGCCGAACACTGAAGCTTTCCTT.

On this clonotype: The junction does not match germline at one end; this may be a read error. This chain links TRBV10-3 with TRBJ2-5, with no clear D. The germline gives CDR1 ENHRY, CDR2 SYGVKD. This CDR3 has 11 amino acids. In DNA form, the CDR3 reads TGTGCCAGCAGTGAAATCGGGACCCAGTACTTC. It translates to CASSEIGTQYF.

This clonotype has ten or more counts. CDR3 sequence reads: CASSAGFEAFF. The CDR3 DNA sequence: TGTGCCAGCAGCGCCGGCTTTGAAGCTTTCTTT. The V gene is TRBV7-9, the J gene TRBJ1-1; D is unclear. Trimming took 5 bases from V and 7 from J, leaving 8 bases between them. Germline V gene sequence: CDR1 SEHNR, CDR2 FQNEAQ (reference sequence). CDR3 size: 11 residues. The whole variable domain, filled in from reference TRBV7-9 and TRBJ1-1, reads DTGVSQNPRHKITKRGQNVTFRCDPISEHNRLYWYRQTLGQGPEFLTYFQNEAQLEKSRLLSDRFSAERPKGSFSTLEIQRTEQGDSAMYLCASSAGFEAFFGQGTRLTVV.

V usage is TRBV3-1 and J usage is TRBJ1-3; D call uncertain. Trimming took off 0 bases at V and 4 bases at J, with 10 bases between the two ends. CDR3 size: 15 residues. CDR1 and CDR2 from the germline V gene are LGHDT and YNNKEL (reference sequence). Here the CDR3 reads CASSQEGRRGNTIYF. The DNA for the CDR3 is TGTGCCAGCAGCCAAGAGGGCCGCCGGGGAAACACCATATATTTT.

This clonotype has only one observation. A clone one base away is much larger, so this may be a read error. The chain joins TRBV5-1 to TRBJ1-3; D perhaps matches TRBD1 (5 bases). Germline V CDR1 and CDR2: SGHRS, YFSETQ. This CDR3 has 18 amino acids. The V and J ends lost 1 base and 1 base respectively, with 18 bases between them. CDR3 in amino acids: CASSLSPGHQVSGNTIYF. In DNA form, the CDR3 reads TGCGCCAGCAGCTTGTCCCCAGGGCACCAGGTATCTGGAAACACCATATATTTT.

This chain links TRBV29-1 with TRBJ2-3, with D possibly matching TRBD2 (6 bases). Germline V lookup: CDR1 SQVTM, CDR2 ANQGSEA. The V end lost 5 bases, the J end lost 5 bases, and 14 bases lay between the germline ends. The CDR3 spans 13 residues. The CDR3 region is CSVLAGYGDTQYF. CDR3 nucleotides: TGCAGCGTTTTGGCGGGGTATGGAGATACGCAGTATTTT.

This clonotype was seen many times. The chain uses TRBV7-2 and TRBJ1-2; weak D call: TRBD1 (5 bases). The CDR3 has 13 amino acids. V lost 6 bases and J 4 bases, leaving 12 bases between the germline ends. The germline V gene has CDR1 SGHTA and CDR2 FQGNSA. The DNA for the CDR3 is TGTGCCAGCAGTTTTCAGGGAGGCTATGGCTACACCTTC. Its translation is CASSFQGGYGYTF.

The V gene is TRBV25-1, the J gene TRBJ1-1, with TRBD1 matching over 10 bases. V lost 5 bases to trimming and J lost 4 bases; unmatched junction nucleotides: 10. Germline values: CDR1 MGHDK, CDR2 SYGVNS. CDR3 length: 16 residues. The CDR3 loop is CASSLGDRGVGTEAFF. In nucleotides, the CDR3 is TGTGCCAGCAGTCTAGGGGACAGGGGCGTGGGCACTGAAGCTTTCTTT.

This clonotype was seen a single time. This chain joins TRBV20-1 and TRBJ2-7; possibly TRBD1 or TRBD2 for D (6 bases each). Germline CDR1 and CDR2: DFQATT and SNEGSKA (reference sequence). The CDR3 is 15 amino acids. V was trimmed by 6 bases and J by 1 base, leaving 19 bases between them. CDR3 amino acids: CSANGQNSGSYEQYF. As DNA, the CDR3 is TGCAGTGCCAACGGACAGAATAGCGGATCCTACGAGCAGTACTTC.

A note on this clonotype: A much more abundant neighbour one base away suggests this may be a read error. The rearrangement links TRBV27 to TRBJ1-6; no reliable D call. CDR3 length equals 14 residues. Trimming pared 0 bases from V and 8 bases from J, leaving 8 bases between. Looked up from germline, CDR1 is MNHEY and CDR2 is SMNVEV (reference sequence). The CDR3 DNA follows: TGTGCCAGCAGTTTATCACAGTATGATTCACCCCTCCACTTT. Its translation is CASSLSQYDSPLHF.

This clonotype occurred a few times. The J gene is TRBJ2-1, the V gene TRBV6-2 or TRBV6-3; no definite D call. The germline V gene encodes CDR1 MNHEY and CDR2 SVGEGT. The length of the CDR3 is 16 residues. With 4 bases removed from V and 0 bases from J, the gap between germline ends came to 13 bases. The CDR3 sequence is CASSSPRLRSYNEQFF. The CDR3 DNA is TGTGCCAGCAGTTCACCCCGTCTTCGCTCCTACAATGAGCAGTTCTTC.

J is TRBJ2-3 and V is TRBV10-3, with 8 bases matching TRBD2. Germline V lookup: CDR1 ENHRY, CDR2 SYGVKD. V lost 11 bases and J lost 4; bases outside the gene matches: 8. The CDR3 is made up of 13 amino acids. The CDR3 reads CALGAGGPDTQYF. In DNA form, the CDR3 reads TGTGCCCTGGGTGCGGGGGGCCCAGATACGCAGTATTTT.

This clonotype was seen at least ten times. The chain has TRBV24-1 and TRBJ2-3; 9 positions match TRBD2. The germline V gene has CDR1 KGHDR and CDR2 SFDVKD. CDR3 length: 17 amino acids. J was trimmed by 1 base and V by 1 base; bases with no gene match: 5. CDR3 bases: TGTGCCACCAGTGATTTCTGGGCTAGCGGGGGCACAGATACGCAGTATTTT. This codes for CATSDFWASGGTDTQYF.

This clonotype came up many times. The V gene is TRBV20-1, the J gene TRBJ1-5, with D possibly being TRBD1 (5 bases). The CDR3 length is 16 residues. The V gene's germline CDR1 is DFQATT and CDR2 SNEGSKA (reference sequence). With 0 bases removed from V and 3 bases from J, the gap between germline ends came to 15 bases. CDR3 nucleotides: TGCAGTGCTAGAGATGGGGGGAAGGGCCTCAATCAGCCCCAGCATTTT. Its protein product is CSARDGGKGLNQPQHF.

The chain joins TRBV2 to TRBJ1-6, with 12 bases fitting TRBD1. The CDR3 is 15 amino acids. From germline, CDR1 is SNHLY and CDR2 FYNNEI. With 7 bases clipped from V and 8 bases from J, the junction kept 6 bases outside the gene matches. CDR3 residues: CASNLGQGAYSPLHF. CDR3 sequence (DNA): TGTGCCAGCAATCTGGGACAGGGGGCGTATTCACCCCTCCACTTT.

The chain is built from TRBV11-1 and TRBJ2-1; weak D call: TRBD2 (7 bases). This CDR3 is 15 amino acids long. Germline V gene data show CDR1 as SGHAT and CDR2 as FQDESV (reference sequence). V was trimmed by 5 bases and J by 8 bases, leaving 19 bases between them. The DNA of the CDR3 is TGTGCCAGCAGCCGGAACGTGGGGGGGCTTGATGAGCAGTTCTTC. It translates to CASSRNVGGLDEQFF.

This clonotype was counted at least ten times. The chain uses TRBV9 and TRBJ1-2; D is uncertain. Germline V gene lookup returns CDR1 SGDLS and CDR2 YYNGEE. Trimming cost V 3 bases and J 6 bases, with 12 bases left between them. The CDR3 runs 13 residues. In DNA, the CDR3 is TGTGCCAGCAGCGCACTCGACATGAATGGCTACACCTTC. This gives the protein CASSALDMNGYTF.

This rearrangement joins TRBV5-4 to TRBJ2-7; D not certain. The CDR3 has 13 amino acids. Deletions cut 1 base from V and 1 base from J, with 6 bases between. Germline CDR1 SGHNT, CDR2 YYREEE (reference sequence). CDR3 sequence reads: CASSLLESYEQYF. In DNA form, the CDR3 reads TGTGCCAGCAGCTTGTTAGAATCCTACGAGCAGTACTTC.

This clonotype has ten or more counts. The chain uses TRBV5-1 and TRBJ1-4; weak D call: TRBD1 (6 bases). The germline V gene has CDR1 SGHRS and CDR2 YFSETQ. The CDR3 has 14 residues. V lost 4 bases and J lost 8, with 15 bases in between. Here the CDR3 DNA reads TGCGCCAGCAGCCCGAGGGGGACACGAGAAAAACTGTTTTTT. Its protein is CASSPRGTREKLFF.

The chain employs TRBV27 and TRBJ2-1; D ambiguous. The V end lost 1 base, the J end lost 2 bases, and 12 bases lay between the germline ends. The CDR3 covers 16 residues. CDR1 and CDR2 (germline): MNHEY, SMNVEV (reference sequence). The CDR3, as DNA: TGTGCCAGCAGTTTATTTTGGGGTAGTCCCTACAATGAGCAGTTCTTC. Its protein is CASSLFWGSPYNEQFF.

The rearrangement links TRBV6-5 to TRBJ2-7; D gene unclear. CDR1 and CDR2 (germline): MNHEY, SVGAGI. The V end was cut by 4 bases, the J end by 3 bases, with 7 bases between. The CDR3 consists of 12 residues. The CDR3 nucleotides read TGTGCCAGCAGTTCGTCGGACTACGAGCAGTACTTC. Translated: CASSSSDYEQYF.

This clonotype has ten or more counts. This rearrangement joins TRBV2 to TRBJ1-3; D ambiguous. Per the germline V gene, CDR1 is SNHLY and CDR2 is FYNNEI. The CDR3 loop spans 14 amino acids. Trimming took 6 bases from V and 3 from J, leaving 12 bases between them. The CDR3 loop reads CASSPEGIGNTIYF. In DNA, the CDR3 is TGTGCCAGCAGCCCGGAAGGGATTGGAAACACCATATATTTT.

This clonotype appeared a few times. J is TRBJ2-3 and V is TRBV2, with D perhaps matching TRBD2 (6 bases). The CDR3 sequence is 11 residues long. CDR1 is SNHLY and CDR2 is FYNNEI in the germline V gene. V was trimmed by 4 bases and J by 10 bases, leaving 9 bases between them. CDR3 nucleotides: TGTGCCAGCAGTGCCGCTAGCGCGCAGTATTTT. Its translation: CASSAASAQYF.

The chain carries TRBV19 and TRBJ1-5, with D possibly TRBD1 on 5 matching bases. CDR1 is LNHDA and CDR2 is SQIVND in the germline V gene (reference sequence). This CDR3 has 13 amino acids. Trimming stripped 4 bases from V and 6 bases from J, with 10 bases between. The CDR3 sequence is CASSRDPGQPQHF. CDR3 nucleotides: TGTGCCAGTAGTAGGGACCCCGGTCAGCCCCAGCATTTT.

The rearrangement links TRBV11-2 to TRBJ2-1; perhaps D is TRBD1 or TRBD2 (6 bases each). Trimming stripped 0 bases from V and 2 bases from J, with 17 bases between. The CDR3 loop spans 18 amino acids. The V gene's germline CDR1 is SGHAT and CDR2 FQNNGV. The CDR3: CASSLESRGERPYNEQFF. The CDR3 nucleotides are TGTGCCAGCAGCTTAGAGAGTAGGGGGGAGAGACCCTACAATGAGCAGTTCTTC.

This clonotype has ten or more counts. The chain is built from TRBV20-1 and TRBJ2-3; 11 nucleotides line up with TRBD2. Germline CDR1 DFQATT, CDR2 SNEGSKA (reference sequence). The V and J ends lost 5 bases and 2 bases, in that order; junction bases with no gene match: 9. The CDR3 sequence is 16 residues long. The CDR3, as DNA: TGCAGTGCTTTCACGCCTAGCGGGGGGTCCACAGATACGCAGTATTTT. It codes for CSAFTPSGGSTDTQYF.

The J gene is TRBJ2-3, the V gene TRBV20-1, with no clear D. This CDR3 has 14 residues. Germline values: CDR1 DFQATT, CDR2 SNEGSKA (reference sequence). V lost 6 bases to trimming and J lost 3 bases, with 16 bases between them. CDR3 sequence reads: CSAPNRVGTDTQYF. The CDR3, as DNA: TGCAGTGCCCCAAATAGGGTAGGGACAGATACGCAGTATTTT.

The chain couples TRBV9 to TRBJ2-7; D may match TRBD1 or TRBD2 (5 bases each). The CDR3 has 13 residues. The germline V and J ends were trimmed by 3 bases and 5 bases, with 12 bases remaining between them. Germline CDR1 and CDR2: SGDLS and YYNGEE. This CDR3 reads CASSGGFKDEQYF. CDR3 coding DNA: TGTGCCAGCAGCGGGGGGTTTAAGGACGAGCAGTACTTC. Full variable domain (rest looked up from reference TRBV9 and TRBJ2-7): DSGVTQTPKHLITATGQRVTLRCSPRSGDLSVYWYQQSLDQGLQFLIQYYNGEERAKGNILERFSAQQFPDLHSELNLSSLELGDSALYFCASSGGFKDEQYFGPGTRLTVT.

This clonotype came up many times. The chain has TRBV4-1 and TRBJ1-2; D call uncertain. V was pared by 0 bases and J by 8 bases, with 13 bases between. CDR3 length: 14 amino acids. Looked up from germline, CDR1 is MGHRA and CDR2 is YSYEKL. This CDR3 is CASSQELDAGGYTF. The CDR3 DNA reads TGCGCCAGCAGCCAAGAGTTGGATGCTGGGGGCTACACCTTC.